Each of the 6 T cell receptor beta chains below was sequenced from the same sample in a study of cytomegalovirus exposure and HLA in healthy donors. The PCR employed 60 Vbeta primers together with 13 Jbeta primers. Profiling relied on immunoSEQ multiplex PCR, and the TCRdb table lists in-frame clones only, not all of them. The data show tens of thousands of clones, with roughly 80% seen just once and more than 5.5% held by the top ten. Specimen: PBMCs. The source is a woman aged 50 to 60 in good health and CMV-seropositive.

This rearrangement joins TRBV5-1 to TRBJ1-1; D is uncertain. This CDR3 has 15 amino acids. Germline V gene lookup returns CDR1 SGHRS and CDR2 YFSETQ. Trimming took 1 base from V and 0 from J, leaving 10 bases between them. The CDR3, as DNA: TGCGCCAGCAGCTTGCTCACAGCCGTGAACACTGAAGCTTTCTTT. It translates to CASSLLTAVNTEAFF.

CDR3 in amino acids: CASSLGNQETQYF. The CDR3, as DNA: TGTGCCAGCAGCTTGGGTAACCAAGAGACCCAGTACTTC. The genes are TRBV5-6 and TRBJ2-5; D remains ambiguous. Germline lookup yields CDR1 SGHDT and CDR2 YYEEEE. V lost 0 bases to trimming and J lost 0 bases, with 3 bases between them. The CDR3 extends over 13 amino acids.

This clone has ten or more counts. The chain uses TRBV5-1 and TRBJ2-5; tentatively, D is TRBD2 (6 bases). Trimming stripped 5 bases from V and 5 bases from J, with 16 bases between. The germline V gene has CDR1 SGHRS and CDR2 YFSETQ. The CDR3 totals 14 residues. In DNA form, the CDR3 reads TGCGCCAGCAGGGGATCGGGAGTGTTGGAGACCCAGTACTTC. Translating it yields CASRGSGVLETQYF.

The rearrangement uses TRBV6-6 and TRBJ1-2, with D possibly matching TRBD1 (5 bases). Germline CDR1 is MNHNY and CDR2 is SVGAGI (reference sequence). Deletions cut 11 bases from V and 5 bases from J, with 12 bases between. The CDR3 loop spans 11 amino acids. The CDR3 is CACSGTYGYTF. Here the CDR3 DNA reads TGTGCCTGCTCCGGGACTTATGGCTACACCTTC.

The chain combines TRBV6-1 with TRBJ1-2; 8 bases match TRBD1. With 0 bases clipped from V and 4 bases from J, the junction kept 4 bases outside the gene matches. The CDR3 length is 15 residues. Germline-derived CDR1 and CDR2 are MNHNS and SASEGT. CDR3 DNA: TGTGCCAGCAGTGAAGCGTCAGGGGGCGGCTATGGCTACACCTTC. Protein product: CASSEASGGGYGYTF.

This chain joins TRBV29-1 and TRBJ2-6, with 8 nucleotides matching TRBD2. Germline V gene data show CDR1 as SQVTM and CDR2 as ANQGSEA. V gave up 4 bases and J gave up 1 base; unmatched junction bases: 9. This CDR3 region has 17 residues. Written as DNA, the CDR3 is TGCAGCGTTGGGGCGTTTGCGGGAGGTTCTGGGGCCAACGTCCTGACTTTC. Residues: CSVGAFAGGSGANVLTF.